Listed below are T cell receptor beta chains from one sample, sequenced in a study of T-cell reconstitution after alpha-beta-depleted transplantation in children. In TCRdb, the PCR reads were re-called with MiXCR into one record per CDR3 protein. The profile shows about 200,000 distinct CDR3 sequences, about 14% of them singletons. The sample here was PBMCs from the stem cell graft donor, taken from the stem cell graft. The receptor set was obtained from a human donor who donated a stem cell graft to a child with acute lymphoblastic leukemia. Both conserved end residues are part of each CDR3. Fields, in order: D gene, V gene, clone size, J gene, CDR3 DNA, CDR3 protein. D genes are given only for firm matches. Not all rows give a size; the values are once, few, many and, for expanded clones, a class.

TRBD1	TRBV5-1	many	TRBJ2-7	TGCGCCAGCATTCCTGGGACAGGGGGCCTTTACGAGCAGTACTTC	CASIPGTGGLYEQYF
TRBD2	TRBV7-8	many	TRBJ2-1	TGTGCCAGCAGCCCTAGCGGTCTGAGCTCCTACAATGAGCAGTTCTTC	CASSPSGLSSYNEQFF
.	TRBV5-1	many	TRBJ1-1	TGCGCCAGCAGCTTGCTGGAGGGAACGCTCAAGGCTTTCTTT	CASSLLEGTLKAFF
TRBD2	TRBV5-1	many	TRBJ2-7	TGCGCCAGCAGCTCGGGATCCGGGACTAGCGGGCCAATAGGCTACGAGCAGTACTTC	CASSSGSGTSGPIGYEQYF
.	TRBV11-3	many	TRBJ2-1	TGTGCCAGCAGCCGCTCTCGCAATGAGCAGTTCTTC	CASSRSRNEQFF
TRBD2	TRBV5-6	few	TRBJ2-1	TGTGCCAGCAGCGGCGGGAGGCTATCCTACAATGAGCAGTTCTTC	CASSGGRLSYNEQFF
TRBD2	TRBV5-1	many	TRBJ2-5	TGCGCCAGCAGCTTGGTAGCAGCGGGAGGGAGACAGACCCAGTACTTC	CASSLVAAGGRQTQYF
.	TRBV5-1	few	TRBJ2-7	TGCGCCAGCAGGGGGGCAGGTCGCTCCTACGAGCAGTACTTC	CASRGAGRSYEQYF
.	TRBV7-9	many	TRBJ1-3	TGTGCCAGCAGCTTAGGACCAGCCGGTGGAAACACCATATATTTT	CASSLGPAGGNTIYF
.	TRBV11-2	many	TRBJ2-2	TGTGCCAGCAGCTTAGTATTAATTGTGAACACCGGGGAGCTGTTTTTT	CASSLVLIVNTGELFF
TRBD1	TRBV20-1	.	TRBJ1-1	TGCGGGGGGACAGGGCGGTACACTGAAGCTTTCTTT	CGGTGRYTEAFF
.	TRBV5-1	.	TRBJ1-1	TGCGCCAGCAGCTTGGGGGCAGGATCCATGAACACTGAAGCTTTCTTT	CASSLGAGSMNTEAFF
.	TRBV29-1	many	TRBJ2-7	TGCAGCGTTGACCCTGTGGGAGGCGAGCAGTACTTC	CSVDPVGGEQYF
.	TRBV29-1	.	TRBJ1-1	TGCAGCGCTAATCGACGGCTCATGAACACTGAAGCTTTCTTT	CSANRRLMNTEAFF
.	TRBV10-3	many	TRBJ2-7	TGTGCCCTAAAGTCGGCTACAGGTCCCGAGCAGTACTTC	CALKSATGPEQYF
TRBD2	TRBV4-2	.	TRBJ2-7	TGTGCCAGCAGCCAGGGGGGACTAAGCTCCTACGAGCAGTACTTC	CASSQGGLSSYEQYF
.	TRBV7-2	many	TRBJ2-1	TGTGCCAGCAGCTATCAACCCGGCGCGGGAATCACCTTTGAAAGCTCCTACAATGAGCAGTTCTTC	CASSYQPGAGITFESSYNEQFF
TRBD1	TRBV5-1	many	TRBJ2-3	TGCGCCAGCAGCTTGAGGACAGGGATGGATACGCAGTATTTT	CASSLRTGMDTQYF
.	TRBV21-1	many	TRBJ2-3	TGTGCCAGCAGCAAAGCGGGAGGAGCAGATACGCAGTATTTT	CASSKAGGADTQYF
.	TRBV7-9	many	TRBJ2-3	TGTGCCAGCAGATCCACCCTCGGGACAGATACGCAGTATTTT	CASRSTLGTDTQYF
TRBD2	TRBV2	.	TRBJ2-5	TGTGCCAGCAGGGAGAGGACTAGCGGCCAAGAGACCCAGTACTTC	CASRERTSGQETQYF
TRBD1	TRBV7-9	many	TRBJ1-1	TGTGCCAGCCATCGACAGGGGCCATCTGAAGCTTTCTTT	CASHRQGPSEAFF
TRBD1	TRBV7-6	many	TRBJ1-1	TGTGCCAGCAGCCGCGACAGGGTTGGCACTGAAGCTTTCTTT	CASSRDRVGTEAFF
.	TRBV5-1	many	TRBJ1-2	TGCGCCAGCAGCTTGACTGGCGGTTACAACTATGGCTACACCTTC	CASSLTGGYNYGYTF
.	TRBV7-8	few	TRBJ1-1	TGTGCCAGCAGCTCCCCTGAGACAGGACGGGAGACTGAAGCTTTCTTT	CASSSPETGRETEAFF
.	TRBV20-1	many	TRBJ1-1	TGCAGTGCTAGTGGGGCAGGTGCTCACACTGAAGCTTTCTTT	CSASGAGAHTEAFF
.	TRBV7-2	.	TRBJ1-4	TGTGCCAGCAGCCCCCAGGGCCTCCCGGGGAAACTGTTTTTT	CASSPQGLPGKLFF
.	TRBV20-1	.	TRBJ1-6	TGCAGTGCTAGAGACAGGAGACGCAGCTCCTATAATTCACCCCTCCACTTT	CSARDRRRSSYNSPLHF
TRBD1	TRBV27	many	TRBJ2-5	TGTGCCAGCCGGACAGGGGATTACCAAGAGACCCAGTACTTC	CASRTGDYQETQYF
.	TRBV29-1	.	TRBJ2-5	TGCAGCGTTGGACGGCACGAGGAGACCCAGTACTTC	CSVGRHEETQYF
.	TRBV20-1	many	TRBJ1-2	TGCAGTGCTAGCCAGCCGGGGATAAACTATGGCTACACCTTC	CSASQPGINYGYTF
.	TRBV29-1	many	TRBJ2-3	TGCAGCGTTAGGCGGCAGACGGATACGCAGTATTTT	CSVRRQTDTQYF
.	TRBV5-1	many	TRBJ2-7	TGCGCCAGCAGCCCAGCGGACGGGTACGAGCAGTACTTC	CASSPADGYEQYF
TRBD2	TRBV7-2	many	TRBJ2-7	TGTGCCAGCAGCCCCCAACTAGCGGGAACGGCCTACGAGCAGTACTTC	CASSPQLAGTAYEQYF
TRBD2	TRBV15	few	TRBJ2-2	TGTGCCACCAGCACCGGGGGAGGGACCGGGGAGCTGTTTTTT	CATSTGGGTGELFF
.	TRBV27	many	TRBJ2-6	TGTGCCAGCAGTATTACTGGGGCCAACGTCCTGACTTTC	CASSITGANVLTF
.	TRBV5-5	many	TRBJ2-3	TGTGCCAGCAGCCCCGATCTGGGGCCGGGTACGCAGTATTTT	CASSPDLGPGTQYF
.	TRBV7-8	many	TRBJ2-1	TGTGCCAGCAGCCCAATTAGCAGGTATGAGCAGTTCTTC	CASSPISRYEQFF
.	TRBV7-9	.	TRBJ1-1	TGTGCCAGCAGCCGATGGGGCGCTGAAGCTTTCTTT	CASSRWGAEAFF
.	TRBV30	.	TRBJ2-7	TGTGCCTCATTTCGGGCAGGGTCCTACGAGCAGTACTTC	CASFRAGSYEQYF
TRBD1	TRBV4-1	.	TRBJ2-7	TGCGCCAGCAGCACCCGGACAGGGGAGGCTTACGAGCAGTACTTC	CASSTRTGEAYEQYF
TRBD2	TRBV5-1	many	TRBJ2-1	TGCGCCAGCAGCCGGGGACTAGCGGGAGTGGTGTACAATGAGCAGTTCTTC	CASSRGLAGVVYNEQFF
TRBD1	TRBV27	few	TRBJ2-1	TGTGCCAGCACCAACCGGGACAGCTCCTACAATGAGCAGTTCTTC	CASTNRDSSYNEQFF
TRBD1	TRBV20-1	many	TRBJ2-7	TGCAGTGCTAGAATATATGGACAGGGGACAGACGAGCAGTACTTC	CSARIYGQGTDEQYF
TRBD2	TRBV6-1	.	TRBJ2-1	TGTGCCAGCAGGACTGCACCGGCTAGCGGGGGCAATGAGCAGTTCTTC	CASRTAPASGGNEQFF
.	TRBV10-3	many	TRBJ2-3	TGTGCCATCACCCCCAGTATCACAGATACGCAGTATTTT	CAITPSITDTQYF
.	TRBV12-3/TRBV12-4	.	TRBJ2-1	TGTGCCAGCAGTTTAGACTCCTGGACTAGGGGGCAATACAATGAGCAGTTCTTC	CASSLDSWTRGQYNEQFF
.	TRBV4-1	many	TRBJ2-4	TGCGCCAGCAGCCGCCCAGGAACGCTAGCCAAAAACATTCAGTACTTC	CASSRPGTLAKNIQYF
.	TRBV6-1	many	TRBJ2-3	TGTGCCAGCAGTATAGCGGCCGCTAGCACAGATACGCAGTATTTT	CASSIAAASTDTQYF
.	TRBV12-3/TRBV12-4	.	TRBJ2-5	TGTGCCAGCAGTCCGGACCTCTTTAGAGCGGCCCAGTACTTC	CASSPDLFRAAQYF
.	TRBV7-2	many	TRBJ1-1	TGTGCCAGCAGCTTAGCCTTTTCCGGTATTCGGAACACTGAAGCTTTCTTT	CASSLAFSGIRNTEAFF
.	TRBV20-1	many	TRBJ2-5	TGCAGTGCTAGATCTGGGCACGAAGAGACCCAGTACTTC	CSARSGHEETQYF
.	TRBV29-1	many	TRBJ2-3	TGCAGCGTTGCCTCCTTTACTGATACGCAGTATTTT	CSVASFTDTQYF
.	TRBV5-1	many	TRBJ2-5	TGCGCCAGCAGCCCGTCTGGGGAGACCCAGTACTTC	CASSPSGETQYF
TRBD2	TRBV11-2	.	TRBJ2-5	TGTGCCAGCAGCGCACCACTAGCGGCTGTCCAAGAGACCCAGTACTTC	CASSAPLAAVQETQYF